In this sample, the clone carrying this TCR beta chain turned up a few times. Molecular barcoding with unique molecular identifiers was used for the TCRbeta library. TCRdb reprocessed the PCR reads with MiXCR, giving one entry per CDR3 protein. The data contain 200,000 to 250,000 distinct CDR3 sequences, 8% to 9.5% of them seen just once; the ten biggest clones take up over 5%. The V gene lost 4 bases and the J gene lost 4 bases, with 13 bases spanning the gap. CDR1 and CDR2 from the germline V gene are KGHSH and LQKENI. CDR3 length: 14 amino acids. This sample was included in a study of T-cell reconstitution after alpha-beta-depleted transplantation in children.

The chain links TRBV18 to TRBJ1-2, with a tentative D call TRBD1 (5 bases). The sequencing here drew on PBMCs from the stem cell graft donor, taken from the stem cell graft. The sequence was obtained from a human donor who donated a stem cell graft to a child with acute lymphoblastic leukemia. CDR3 region: CASSRGSVGYGYTF. The CDR3 DNA follows: TGTGCCAGCTCACGGGGGTCGGTAGGCTATGGCTACACCTTC.